The sequence of this T cell receptor beta chain was determined in a study of T cells in Graves' hyperthyroidism and ophthalmopathy. Broader study findings: The model identified upcoming ophthalmopathy a median approximately 6.4 months ahead of onset. A 13 V-J signature model discriminated ophthalmopathy versus stable hyperthyroidism.

Authors of the study amplified TCR beta CDR3 regions from RNA transcripts. In the first-round RT-PCR of the TCR CDR3, the HTBI primer set was used. TCRdb redid the calling of the multiplex PCR reads with MiXCR, one entry per CDR3 protein. The sample lists about 400,000 distinct CDR3 sequences; around 15% were seen once. This clonotype was observed at least ten times. Its antigen remains unknown. Fresh peripheral blood, approximately 10 ml, yielded the PBMCs. Deletions cut 4 bases from V and 5 bases from J, with 15 bases between. The CDR3 runs to 14 residues. Per the germline V gene, CDR1 is DFQATT and CDR2 is SNEGSKA (reference sequence).

What was sequenced was blood. This clonotype was obtained from a man over 45 with Graves' ophthalmopathy. The V gene is TRBV20-1, the J gene TRBJ1-5, with a possible D match to TRBD1 (6 bases). In DNA form, the CDR3 reads TGCAGTGCTAAAGGCGGCAGGGGAGATCAGCCCCAGCATTTT. Its protein is CSAKGGRGDQPQHF.